Shown below are 20 T cell receptor beta chains from a single sample sequenced in a study of T cell repertoires in cytomegalovirus infection. MiXCR, run by TCRdb on the reads, gives a single entry per CDR3 protein. The sample consists of approximately 600,000 distinct CDR3 sequences, roughly 42% of them appearing once. The antigens these receptors bind are not known. The sequences come from cultured PBMCs, collected from culture after CMV antigen stimulation. The receptors originated from a human donor in good health (CMV status not recorded). Some clones in this sample may be carry-over from other donors' samples.

This clonotype was counted ten times or more. The chain uses TRBV7-2 and TRBJ1-4; D perhaps matches TRBD1 (6 bases). The CDR3 is 14 amino acids. Germline loops: CDR1 SGHTA, CDR2 FQGNSA. V lost 6 bases and J 7 bases, leaving 15 bases between the germline ends. Here the CDR3 reads CASRPGAPGEKLFF. The DNA for the CDR3 is TGTGCCAGCAGACCAGGGGCCCCTGGTGAAAAACTGTTTTTT.

The rearrangement uses TRBV12-5 and TRBJ1-2, with D hard to call. This CDR3 spans 18 amino acids. The V end lost 0 bases, the J end lost 4 bases, and 21 bases lay between the germline ends. Germline V gene sequence: CDR1 LGHNT, CDR2 FRNRAP. CDR3: CASGLVVLDGPRFYGYTF. The CDR3 nucleotides read TGTGCTAGTGGTTTGGTAGTGCTGGACGGACCGCGTTTCTATGGCTACACCTTC.

The V and J genes are TRBV2 and TRBJ2-1; 12 nucleotides agree with TRBD2. The germline gives CDR1 SNHLY, CDR2 FYNNEI. V lost 8 bases to trimming and J lost 8 bases; unmatched junction nucleotides: 4. The CDR3 spans 13 residues. CDR3 in DNA: TGTGCCAGCCCTAGCGGGAGGGGGGATGAGCAGTTCTTC. Amino acids: CASPSGRGDEQFF.

This sequence joins TRBV7-2 and TRBJ1-5, with D unclear. Germline loops: CDR1 SGHTA, CDR2 FQGNSA. Trimming cost V 4 bases and J 4 bases, with 14 bases left between them. CDR3 size: 15 residues. CDR3 sequence reads: CASSSTDTLNQPQHF. In DNA form, the CDR3 reads TGTGCCAGCAGCTCCACCGACACGCTAAATCAGCCCCAGCATTTT.

This clonotype showed up just a few times. This may be a read error: a much more frequent sequence differs by one nucleotide. The gene calls are TRBV7-8 and TRBJ2-5; D is uncertain. Germline assignment: CDR1 SGHVS and CDR2 FQNEAQ. CDR3 length equals 11 residues. The V and J ends lost 2 bases and 5 bases respectively, with 3 bases between them. In nucleotides, the CDR3 is TGTGCCAGCAGCTTACCCGAGACCCAGTACTTC. As protein: CASSLPETQYF.

This clonotype was seen many times. As DNA, the CDR3 is TGTGCCAGCTGGGAAGCGGGGGGAAGCACAGATACGCAGTATTTT. This translates into CASWEAGGSTDTQYF. The chain combines TRBV7-9 with TRBJ2-3, with 9 bases lining up with TRBD2. There are 15 residues in the CDR3. Looked up from germline, CDR1 is SEHNR and CDR2 is FQNEAQ (reference sequence). Unmatched junction bases numbered 6, after V lost 8 bases and J lost 0 bases.

The rearrangement uses TRBV2 and TRBJ1-3; possible D gene TRBD1, 6 bases. CDR3 length: 14 amino acids. V lost 6 bases and J lost 3, with 12 bases in between. Germline assignment: CDR1 SNHLY and CDR2 FYNNEI. The CDR3 nucleotides read TGTGCCAGCAGAGGGGGGGGAGGTGGAAACACCATATATTTT. It codes for CASRGGGGGNTIYF.

The table lists this clonotype with a few counts. The chain is built from TRBV4-1 and TRBJ2-7; 9 nucleotides line up with TRBD2. Germline values: CDR1 MGHRA, CDR2 YSYEKL. V was pared by 0 bases and J by 4 bases, with 13 bases of the junction left unmatched. The CDR3 contains 18 residues. The CDR3 DNA sequence: TGCGCCAGCAGCCAAGATCCCCCGGGACTAGCTAGTATGTACGAGCAGTACTTC. Its protein product is CASSQDPPGLASMYEQYF.

The sample holds many counts of this clonotype. The chain has TRBV7-2 and TRBJ2-6; D may be TRBD1 (5 bases). The CDR3 sequence is 14 residues long. From germline, CDR1 is SGHTA and CDR2 FQGNSA. The ends were cut back, 5 bases at V and 4 bases at J, with 9 bases in the middle. CDR3 sequence (DNA): TGTGCCAGCAGCCCCCAGGGCGGGGCCAACGTCCTGACTTTC. This gives the protein CASSPQGGANVLTF.

At least ten counts were recorded for this clonotype. V and J are TRBV7-8 and TRBJ1-4; D may be TRBD1 (6 bases). The CDR3 covers 15 residues. Germline V gene lookup returns CDR1 SGHVS and CDR2 FQNEAQ. Trimming shortened V by 0 bases and J by 3 bases, and 8 bases separated the two germline ends. The CDR3 spells CASSLAGQPNEKLFF. CDR3 nucleotide sequence: TGTGCCAGCAGCTTAGCCGGACAGCCTAATGAAAAACTGTTTTTT.

The CDR3 is CASSPRTSPYNEQFF. CDR3 sequence (DNA): TGTGCCAGCAGTCCGAGGACTAGCCCATACAATGAGCAGTTCTTC. The chain employs TRBV12-3 or TRBV12-4 and TRBJ2-1; 8 bases are a match to TRBD2. The CDR3 is made up of 15 amino acids. V shed 5 bases, J shed 4 bases, and the junction held 7 bases outside the gene matches.

This clonotype has a count of ten or more. The rearrangement joins TRBV7-9 to TRBJ2-1; tentative D call: TRBD2 (6 bases). The V end lost 8 bases, the J end lost 10 bases, and 21 bases lay between the germline ends. There are 14 residues in the CDR3. The V gene's germline CDR1 is SEHNR and CDR2 FQNEAQ (reference sequence). CDR3 nucleotide sequence: TGTGCCAGCGTCCTAGGCGCCACTCGGGGGGAGCAGTTCTTC. It is translated as CASVLGATRGEQFF.

A few counts support this clonotype. This rearrangement joins TRBV7-2 to TRBJ2-5, with TRBD2 matching 9 bases. Per the germline V gene, CDR1 is SGHTA and CDR2 is FQGNSA. CDR3 length: 15 residues. V lost 4 bases to trimming and J lost 5 bases; unmatched junction nucleotides: 8. CDR3 protein: CASSWGGGARETQYF. Written as DNA, the CDR3 is TGTGCCAGCAGCTGGGGCGGGGGGGCTAGGGAGACCCAGTACTTC.

The V and J genes are TRBV7-8 and TRBJ2-6; 7 bases line up with TRBD2. V shed 2 bases, J shed 4 bases, and the junction held 5 bases outside the gene matches. From germline, CDR1 is SGHVS and CDR2 FQNEAQ. The CDR3 consists of 16 residues. The CDR3 region has the DNA TGTGCCAGCAGCTTACTCGGGGGGAGAGGGGCCAACGTCCTGACTTTC. Translated: CASSLLGGRGANVLTF. The full variable domain, its missing parts supplied by reference TRBV7-8 and TRBJ2-6, is GAGVSQSPRYKVAKRGQDVALRCDPISGHVSLFWYQQALGQGPEFLTYFQNEAQLDKSGLPSDRFFAERPEGSVSTLKIQRTQQEDSAVYLCASSLLGGRGANVLTFGAGSRLTVL.

This chain joins TRBV2 and TRBJ2-2, with D possibly TRBD1 on 6 matching bases. The CDR3 is made up of 14 amino acids. Trimming stripped 6 bases from V and 5 bases from J, with 13 bases between. CDR1 SNHLY and CDR2 FYNNEI come from the germline V gene. The CDR3 protein is CASSAYDRTGELFF. CDR3 nucleotides: TGTGCCAGCAGCGCCTATGACAGGACCGGGGAGCTGTTTTTT.

This chain connects TRBV7-2 to TRBJ2-4; D is ambiguous. This CDR3 spans 13 amino acids. The germline gives CDR1 SGHTA, CDR2 FQGNSA. Trimming pared 1 base from V and 8 bases from J, leaving 9 bases between. As DNA, the CDR3 is TGTGCCAGCAGCTTAGTAGGTCGGCACATTCAGTACTTC. Translating gives CASSLVGRHIQYF.

This clonotype has only one observation. V gene TRBV20-1 combines with J gene TRBJ1-2; D unresolved. Per the germline V gene, CDR1 is DFQATT and CDR2 is SNEGSKA (reference sequence). This CDR3 has 17 residues. V was shortened by 0 bases and J by 7 bases, with 24 bases between the two germline ends. CDR3 in DNA: TGCAGTGCTAGAGATTCCACCCCCCGGTGGCTCGGGGTTGGCTACACCTTC. Protein product: CSARDSTPRWLGVGYTF.

This clonotype was counted a few times. This sequence joins TRBV6-5 and TRBJ2-2, with D perhaps matching TRBD2 (6 bases). CDR1 is MNHEY and CDR2 is SVGAGI in the germline V gene. The CDR3 covers 15 residues. Trimming took 2 bases from V and 3 from J, leaving 10 bases between them. Here the CDR3 reads CASSYGRSYTGELFF. The DNA for the CDR3 is TGTGCCAGCAGTTACGGGAGGTCTTACACCGGGGAGCTGTTTTTT.

The rearrangement joins TRBV7-2 to TRBJ1-2; D gene ambiguous. Germline CDR1 and CDR2: SGHTA and FQGNSA. Trimming shortened V by 1 base and J by 0 bases, and 6 bases separated the two germline ends. The CDR3 spans 14 residues. The CDR3 sequence is CASSLEFSNYGYTF. The DNA of the CDR3 is TGTGCCAGCAGCTTAGAGTTCTCTAACTATGGCTACACCTTC.

The chain combines TRBV7-6 with TRBJ2-5; tentatively, D is TRBD2 (6 bases). Germline assignment: CDR1 SGHVS and CDR2 FNYEAQ. This CDR3 region has 15 residues. Deletions cut 5 bases from V and 4 bases from J, with 17 bases between. The DNA for the CDR3 is TGTGCCAGCAGCGACGCGGGCTGGACTACAGAGACCCAGTACTTC. Amino acids: CASSDAGWTTETQYF.